This T cell receptor (beta chain) originates from a study of blood T cell repertoires in COVID-19. The overall study: Samples taken during acute and convalescent COVID-19 were collected in the United States, Italy and Spain. PBMCs, B-cell-depleted T cells, or T cells were the source of the cDNA or gDNA that made up the material.

Germline V gene data show CDR1 as SEHNR and CDR2 as FQNEAQ (reference sequence). The CDR3 extends over 13 amino acids. Participants, about 18 to 95 years old, spanned under 25 US areas. In the case of this clone: A read error may account for a junction end that differs from germline.

Original processing notes: Amplifying reference gene primers gave estimates of nucleated cell counts. The assay was immunoSEQ multiplex PCR, and TCRdb's table has in-frame clones only and misses some. V, J and clone size derive from that table, while D and trimming were established from the DNA sequence. The table shows approximately 220,000 clones, with more than 70% occurring only once. The J gene is TRBJ1-1, the V gene TRBV7-9; D is perhaps TRBD1 (5 bases). This clonotype originated in a woman aged 40 to 50 with acute COVID-19. The sequencing input was PBMCs or T cells enriched from blood (not recorded which). The CDR3: CASSLEGPAGLYF. In DNA, the CDR3 is TGTGCCAGCAGCTTAGAGGGGCCAGCGGGATTGTACTTT.